The 4 T cell receptor beta chains below were found in one sample sequenced in a study of long-term antiretroviral therapy in people with HIV. The assay, immunoSEQ v3.0, was run at survey level. TCRdb keeps only in-frame clones here, not all; method: immunoSEQ multiplex PCR. This repertoire shows some 20,000 clones, roughly 72% found once; its top ten account for approximately 7%. Sequenced here: unsorted PBMCs, sampled 2.2 years after starting antiretroviral therapy. These receptor sequences come from a man in his forties or fifties with HIV.

This clone was seen just once. The rearrangement links TRBV5-1 to TRBJ1-2; D gene unclear. This CDR3 has 17 amino acids. V was clipped by 0 bases and J by 2 bases, with 17 bases between them. Germline lookup yields CDR1 SGHRS and CDR2 YFSETQ. CDR3 in DNA: TGCGCCAGCAGCTTGGACCTCGTAGCGCCAGCCAACTATGGCTACACCTTC. Its translation: CASSLDLVAPANYGYTF.

This clone has only one observation. This sequence joins TRBV14 and TRBJ2-1; D unresolved. The CDR3 length is 13 residues. CDR1 SGHDN and CDR2 FVKESK come from the germline V gene. The ends were cut back, 0 bases at V and 9 bases at J, with 9 bases in the middle. The CDR3 DNA reads TGTGCCAGCAGCCAAGATAATAGTGGTGAGCAGTTCTTC. Translation gives CASSQDNSGEQFF.

The chain joins TRBV2 to TRBJ1-2, with 7 bases fitting TRBD1. Losses at the gene ends were 6 bases for V and 8 bases for J; bases not matched to a gene: 15. Germline assignment: CDR1 SNHLY and CDR2 FYNNEI. The CDR3 is made up of 15 amino acids. This chain's CDR3 is CASRIQGGQGGGYTF. The CDR3 nucleotides are TGTGCCAGCAGGATTCAAGGGGGCCAGGGAGGGGGCTACACCTTC.

This rearrangement joins TRBV6-4 to TRBJ2-1; the D gene is possibly TRBD1 (6 bases). V was cut by 3 bases and J by 5 bases, with 8 bases left in between. Germline loops: CDR1 MRHNA, CDR2 SNTAGT. The CDR3 has 13 residues. This CDR3 is CASSENRDNEQFF. The CDR3, as DNA: TGTGCCAGCAGTGAAAACAGGGACAATGAGCAGTTCTTC.